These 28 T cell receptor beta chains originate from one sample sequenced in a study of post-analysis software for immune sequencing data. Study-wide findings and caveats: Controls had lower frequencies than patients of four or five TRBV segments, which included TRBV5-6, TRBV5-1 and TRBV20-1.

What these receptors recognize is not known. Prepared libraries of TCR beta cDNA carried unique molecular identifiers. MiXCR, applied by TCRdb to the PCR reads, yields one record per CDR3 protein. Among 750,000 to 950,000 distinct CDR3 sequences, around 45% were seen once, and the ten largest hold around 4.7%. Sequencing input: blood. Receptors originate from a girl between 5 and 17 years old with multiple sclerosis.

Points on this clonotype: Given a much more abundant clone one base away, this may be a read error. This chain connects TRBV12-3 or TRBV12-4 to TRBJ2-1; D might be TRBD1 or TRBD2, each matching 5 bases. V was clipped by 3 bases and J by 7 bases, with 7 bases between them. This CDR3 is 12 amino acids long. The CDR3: CASSFEGNEQFF. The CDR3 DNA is TGTGCCAGCAGTTTTGAGGGGAATGAGCAGTTCTTC.

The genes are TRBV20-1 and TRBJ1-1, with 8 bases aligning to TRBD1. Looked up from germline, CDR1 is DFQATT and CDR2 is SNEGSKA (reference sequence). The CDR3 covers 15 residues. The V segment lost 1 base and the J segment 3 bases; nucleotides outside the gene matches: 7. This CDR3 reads CSARASGTGDTEAFF. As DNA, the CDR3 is TGCAGTGCTAGAGCGTCCGGGACAGGAGACACTGAAGCTTTCTTT.

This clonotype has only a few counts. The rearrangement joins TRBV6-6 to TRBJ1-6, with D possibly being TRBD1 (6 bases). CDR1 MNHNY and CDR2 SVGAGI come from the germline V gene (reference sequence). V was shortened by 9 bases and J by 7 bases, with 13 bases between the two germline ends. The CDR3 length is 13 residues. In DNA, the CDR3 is TGTGCCAGTAAACAGGGAGGAAATTCACCCCTCCACTTT. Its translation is CASKQGGNSPLHF.

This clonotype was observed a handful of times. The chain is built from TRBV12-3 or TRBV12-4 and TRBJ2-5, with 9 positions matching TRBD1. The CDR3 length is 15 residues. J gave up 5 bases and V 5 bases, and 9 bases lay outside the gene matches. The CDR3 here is CASSPLGDRVETQYF. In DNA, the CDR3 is TGTGCCAGCAGTCCCCTTGGGGACAGGGTGGAGACCCAGTACTTC.

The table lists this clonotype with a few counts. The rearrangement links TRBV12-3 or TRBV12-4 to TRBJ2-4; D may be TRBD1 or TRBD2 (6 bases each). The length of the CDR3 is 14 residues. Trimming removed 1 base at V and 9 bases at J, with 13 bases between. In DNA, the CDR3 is TGTGCCAGCAGTTTAGAACGGGGGACAACCATTCAGTACTTC. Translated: CASSLERGTTIQYF.

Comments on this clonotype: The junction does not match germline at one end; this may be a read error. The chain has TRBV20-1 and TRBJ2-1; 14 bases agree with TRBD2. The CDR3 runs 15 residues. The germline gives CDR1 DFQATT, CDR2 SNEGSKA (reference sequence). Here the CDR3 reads CSAGTSGSSHNEQFF. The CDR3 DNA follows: TGCAGTGCCGGGACTAGCGGGAGCTCCCACAATGAGCAGTTCTTC.

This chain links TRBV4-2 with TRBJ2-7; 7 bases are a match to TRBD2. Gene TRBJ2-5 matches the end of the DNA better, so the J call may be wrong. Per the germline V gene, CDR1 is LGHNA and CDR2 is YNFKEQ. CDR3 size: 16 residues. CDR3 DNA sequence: TGTGCCAGCAGCCAAACAGACGGCGGGAGTCAAGAGACCCAGTACTTC. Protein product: CASSQTDGGSQETQYF.

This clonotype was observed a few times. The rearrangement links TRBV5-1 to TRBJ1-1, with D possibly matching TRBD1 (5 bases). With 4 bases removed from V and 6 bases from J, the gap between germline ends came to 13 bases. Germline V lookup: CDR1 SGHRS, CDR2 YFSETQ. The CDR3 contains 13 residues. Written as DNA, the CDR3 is TGCGCCAGCAGCCTTGGTTCGGGGGCTGAAGCTTTCTTT. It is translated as CASSLGSGAEAFF.

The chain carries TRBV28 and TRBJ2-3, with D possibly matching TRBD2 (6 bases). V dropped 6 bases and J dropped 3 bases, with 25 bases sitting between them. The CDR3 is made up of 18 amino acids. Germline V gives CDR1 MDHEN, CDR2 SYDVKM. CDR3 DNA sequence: TGTGCCAGCAGCCCTCACGGGGGAGCAGGATTTTGGACAGATACGCAGTATTTT. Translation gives CASSPHGGAGFWTDTQYF. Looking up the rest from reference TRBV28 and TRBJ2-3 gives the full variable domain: DVKVTQSSRYLVKRTGEKVFLECVQDMDHENMFWYRQDPGLGLRLIYFSYDVKMKEKGDIPEGYSVSREKKERFSLILESASTNQTSMYLCASSPHGGAGFWTDTQYFGPGTRLTVL.

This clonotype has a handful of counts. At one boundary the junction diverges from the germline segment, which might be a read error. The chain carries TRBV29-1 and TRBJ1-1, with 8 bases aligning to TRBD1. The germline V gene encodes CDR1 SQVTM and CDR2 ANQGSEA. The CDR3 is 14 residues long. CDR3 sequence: CSVEGGQGDTEAFF. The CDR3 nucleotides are TGCAGCGTTGAAGGCGGACAGGGCGACACTGAGGCTTTCTTT.

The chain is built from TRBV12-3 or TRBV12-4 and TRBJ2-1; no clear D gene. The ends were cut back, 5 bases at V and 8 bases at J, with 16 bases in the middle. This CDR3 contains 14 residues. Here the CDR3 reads CASSVVGIPHEQFF. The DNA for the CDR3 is TGTGCCAGCAGTGTAGTGGGAATCCCTCATGAGCAGTTCTTC.

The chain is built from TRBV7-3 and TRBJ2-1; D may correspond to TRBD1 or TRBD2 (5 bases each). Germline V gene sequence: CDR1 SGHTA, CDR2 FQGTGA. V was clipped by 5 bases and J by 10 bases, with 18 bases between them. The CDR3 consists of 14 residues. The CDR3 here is CASSPNSGGREQFF. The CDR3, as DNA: TGTGCCAGCAGCCCCAATTCTGGGGGTCGGGAGCAGTTCTTC.

CDR3 DNA sequence: TGTGCCAGCAGCTTGAATCCAGCGGGAGGGCCGGGGGAGACCCAGTACTTC. Translation: CASSLNPAGGPGETQYF. The chain uses TRBV5-5 and TRBJ2-5; 10 nucleotides align to TRBD2. Germline loops: CDR1 SGHKS, CDR2 YYEKEE (reference sequence). This CDR3 is 17 amino acids long. Unmatched junction bases numbered 11, after V lost 1 base and J lost 5 bases.

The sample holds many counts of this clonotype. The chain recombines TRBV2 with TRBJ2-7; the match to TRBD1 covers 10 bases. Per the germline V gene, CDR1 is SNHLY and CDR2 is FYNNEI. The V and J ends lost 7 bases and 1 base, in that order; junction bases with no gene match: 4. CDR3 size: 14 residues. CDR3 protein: CASIRDRGSYEQYF. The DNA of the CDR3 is TGTGCCAGCATCAGGGACAGGGGTTCCTACGAGCAGTACTTC.

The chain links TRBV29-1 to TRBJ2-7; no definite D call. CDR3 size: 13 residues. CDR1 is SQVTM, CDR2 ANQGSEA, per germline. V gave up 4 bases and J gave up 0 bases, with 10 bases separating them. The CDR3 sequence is CSVVARSSYEQYF. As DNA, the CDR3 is TGCAGCGTTGTGGCAAGAAGCTCCTACGAGCAGTACTTC.

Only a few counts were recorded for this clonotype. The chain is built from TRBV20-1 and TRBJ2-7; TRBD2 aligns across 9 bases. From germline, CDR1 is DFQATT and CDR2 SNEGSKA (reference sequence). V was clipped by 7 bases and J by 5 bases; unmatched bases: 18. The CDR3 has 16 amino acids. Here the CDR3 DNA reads TGCAGTGTTAAGGAGGGGGTGAGGACTAGCGTGGACGAGCAGTACTTC. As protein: CSVKEGVRTSVDEQYF.

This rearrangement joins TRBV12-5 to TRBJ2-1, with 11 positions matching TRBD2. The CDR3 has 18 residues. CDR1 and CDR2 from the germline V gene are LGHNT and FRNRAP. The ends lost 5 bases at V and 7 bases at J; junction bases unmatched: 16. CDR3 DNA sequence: TGTGCTAGTGGTGCCCCCGGACTGGGGACTAGCGGAAAGAATGAGCAGTTCTTC. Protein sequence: CASGAPGLGTSGKNEQFF. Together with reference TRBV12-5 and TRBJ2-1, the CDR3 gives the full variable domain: DARVTQTPRHKVTEMGQEVTMRCQPILGHNTVFWYRQTMMQGLELLAYFRNRAPLDDSGMPKDRFSAEMPDATLATLKIQPSEPRDSAVYFCASGAPGLGTSGKNEQFFGPGTRLTVL.

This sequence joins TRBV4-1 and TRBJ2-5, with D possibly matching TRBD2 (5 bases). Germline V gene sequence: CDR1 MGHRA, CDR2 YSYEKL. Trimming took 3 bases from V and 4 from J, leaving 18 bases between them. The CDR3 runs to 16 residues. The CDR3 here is CASSQADRGSRETQYF. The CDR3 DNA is TGCGCCAGCAGCCAGGCCGATCGAGGGAGTCGAGAGACCCAGTACTTC.

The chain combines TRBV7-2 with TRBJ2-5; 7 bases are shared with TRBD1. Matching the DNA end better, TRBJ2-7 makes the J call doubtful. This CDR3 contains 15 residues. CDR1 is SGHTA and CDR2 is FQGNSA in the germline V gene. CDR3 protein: CASSQQTGISYEQYF. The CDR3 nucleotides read TGTGCCAGCAGCCAGCAGACAGGGATTTCATACGAGCAGTACTTC.

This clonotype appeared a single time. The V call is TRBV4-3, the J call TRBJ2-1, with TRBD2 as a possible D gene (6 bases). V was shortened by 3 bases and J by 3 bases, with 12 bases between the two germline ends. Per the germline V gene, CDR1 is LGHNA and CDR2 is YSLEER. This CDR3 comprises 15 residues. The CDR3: CASSHPGDRYNEQFF. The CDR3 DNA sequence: TGCGCCAGCAGCCACCCGGGGGACCGCTACAATGAGCAGTTCTTC.

CDR3 bases: TGCGCCAGCAGCTTGGAGGCGGCGAGTAGACGGACCCAGTACTTC. Translation: CASSLEAASRRTQYF. V gene TRBV5-1 combines with J gene TRBJ2-5; D is undetermined. V lost 0 bases and J lost 7, with 16 bases in between. This CDR3 has 15 amino acids. Germline CDR1 is SGHRS and CDR2 is YFSETQ.

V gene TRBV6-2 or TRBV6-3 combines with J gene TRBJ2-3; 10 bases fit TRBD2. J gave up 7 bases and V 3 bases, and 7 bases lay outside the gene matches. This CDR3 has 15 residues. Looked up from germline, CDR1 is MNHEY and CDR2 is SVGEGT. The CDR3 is CASSYASGRGNTQYF. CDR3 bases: TGTGCCAGCAGTTATGCTAGCGGGAGAGGAAATACGCAGTATTTT.

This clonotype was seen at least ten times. The CDR3 DNA sequence: TGCGCCAGCAGGACAGAGATTCCTGAGCAGTTCTTC. Amino acid sequence: CASRTEIPEQFF. V usage is TRBV10-2 and J usage is TRBJ2-1; D might be TRBD1 (5 bases). V gave up 6 bases and J gave up 9 bases, with 12 bases separating them. CDR3 length: 12 amino acids. Germline V gene sequence: CDR1 WSHSY, CDR2 SAAADI.

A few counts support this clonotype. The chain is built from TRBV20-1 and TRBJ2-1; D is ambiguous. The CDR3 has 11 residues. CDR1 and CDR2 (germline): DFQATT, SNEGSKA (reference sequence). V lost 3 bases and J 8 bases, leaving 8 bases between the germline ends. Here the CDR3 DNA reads TGCAGTGCTAGTCGGGCGGATGAGCAGTTCTTC. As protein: CSASRADEQFF.

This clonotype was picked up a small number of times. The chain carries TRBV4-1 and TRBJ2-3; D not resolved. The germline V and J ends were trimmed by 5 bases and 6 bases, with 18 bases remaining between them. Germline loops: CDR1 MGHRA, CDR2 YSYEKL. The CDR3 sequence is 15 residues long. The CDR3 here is CASSYKVNQWDTQYF. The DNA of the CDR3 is TGCGCCAGCAGCTATAAAGTGAATCAGTGGGATACGCAGTATTTT.

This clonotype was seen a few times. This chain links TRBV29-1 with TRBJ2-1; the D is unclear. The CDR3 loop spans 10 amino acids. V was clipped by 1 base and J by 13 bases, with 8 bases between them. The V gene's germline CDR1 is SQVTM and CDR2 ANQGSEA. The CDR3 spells CSVEGHPQFF. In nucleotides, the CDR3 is TGCAGCGTTGAAGGACACCCCCAGTTCTTC.

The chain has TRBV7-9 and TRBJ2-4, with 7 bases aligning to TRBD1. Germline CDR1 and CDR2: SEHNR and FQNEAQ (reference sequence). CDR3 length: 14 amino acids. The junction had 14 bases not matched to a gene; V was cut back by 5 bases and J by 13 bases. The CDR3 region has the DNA TGTGCCAGCAGCCAAGAAGACAGGGCCCTAGAGCAGTACTTC. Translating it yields CASSQEDRALEQYF.

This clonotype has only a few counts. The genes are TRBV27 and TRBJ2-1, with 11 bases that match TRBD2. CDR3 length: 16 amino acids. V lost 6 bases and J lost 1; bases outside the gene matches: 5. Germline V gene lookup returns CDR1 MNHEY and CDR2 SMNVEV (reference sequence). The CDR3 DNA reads TGTGCCAGCAGGATGACTAGCGGGGTATCCTACAATGAGCAGTTCTTC. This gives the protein CASRMTSGVSYNEQFF.